Listed below are T cell receptor beta chains from one sample, sequenced in a study of T cells in Graves' hyperthyroidism and ophthalmopathy. TCRdb recomputed calls from the multiplex PCR reads with MiXCR, one row per CDR3 protein. The sample comprises roughly 380,000 distinct CDR3 sequences, about a fifth of which are singletons, and 3.7% rests with the top ten. Sequences were obtained from blood. All receptors derive from a woman under 30 with Graves' hyperthyroidism. CDR3s include the opening cysteine and the closing phenylalanine or tryptophan. A D gene is named only where the DNA matches it firmly. Clone size is stated in some rows and not others, as once, few, many or a class when expanded.

V gene	J gene	clone size	D gene	CDR3 protein	CDR3 DNA
TRBV2	TRBJ2-7	many	TRBD1	CASSADRGYGEQYF	TGTGCCAGCAGCGCCGACAGGGGGTATGGGGAGCAGTACTTC
TRBV5-1	TRBJ1-2	many	.	CASSFQESGYTF	TGCGCCAGCAGTTTTCAGGAAAGTGGCTACACCTTC
TRBV6-5	TRBJ2-7	few	.	CASSYIRGYEQYF	TGTGCCAGCAGTTACATCCGTGGCTACGAGCAGTACTTC
TRBV5-1	TRBJ2-7	.	.	CASNSGAAGGYEQYF	TGCGCCAGCAATAGTGGGGCCGCCGGGGGCTACGAGCAGTACTTC
TRBV15	TRBJ2-2	.	.	CATSTGTSGELFF	TGTGCCACATCGACAGGGACTAGCGGGGAGCTGTTTTTT
TRBV24-1	TRBJ2-5	many	.	CATSDFVPGDGETQYF	TGTGCCACCAGTGATTTCGTACCGGGGGACGGGGAGACCCAGTACTTC
TRBV11-2	TRBJ2-2	many	.	CASSSGRELFF	TGTGCCAGCAGCTCAGGAAGGGAGCTGTTTTTT
TRBV12-3/TRBV12-4	TRBJ1-6	few	.	CASSPPGGALHF	TGTGCCAGCAGTCCGCCTGGCGGGGCCCTCCACTTT
TRBV20-1	TRBJ2-4	many	.	CSARDHGAAKNIQYF	TGCAGTGCTAGAGATCATGGTGCAGCCAAAAACATTCAGTACTTC
TRBV28	TRBJ1-5	many	.	CASTPGDQPQHF	TGTGCCAGCACCCCCGGGGATCAGCCCCAGCATTTT
TRBV6-2/TRBV6-3	TRBJ1-2	few	.	CASSYSRGRFNYGYTF	TGTGCCAGCAGTTACTCGAGAGGCCGATTCAACTATGGCTACACCTTC
TRBV2	TRBJ1-1	many	TRBD1	CASSEVSDRVRDTEAFF	TGTGCCAGCAGTGAAGTGTCAGACAGGGTTCGGGACACTGAAGCTTTCTTT
TRBV12-3/TRBV12-4	TRBJ1-5	once	.	CASSHGRTLPNQPQHF	TGTGCCAGCAGTCACGGACGCACCTTGCCCAATCAGCCCCAGCATTTT
TRBV4-1	TRBJ2-7	.	.	CASSFSRGFYEQYF	TGCGCCAGCAGCTTCTCCCGGGGCTTCTACGAGCAGTACTTC
TRBV6-2/TRBV6-3	TRBJ1-4	many	.	CASSPPASGPNEKLFF	TGTGCCAGCAGCCCCCCGGCGTCCGGCCCTAATGAAAAACTGTTTTTT
TRBV30	TRBJ1-1	.	TRBD1	CAWSVTGDTEAFF	TGTGCCTGGAGTGTCACAGGGGACACTGAAGCTTTCTTT
TRBV6-2/TRBV6-3	TRBJ1-1	many	.	CASSYSQGRVNTEAFF	TGTGCCAGCAGTTACTCCCAGGGCCGAGTAAACACTGAAGCTTTCTTT
TRBV5-4	TRBJ2-6	.	TRBD1	CASSLGTGNSGANVLTF	TGTGCCAGCAGCTTGGGGACAGGAAACTCTGGGGCCAACGTCCTGACTTTC
TRBV3-1	TRBJ1-1	many	.	CASSFGRTNTEAFF	TGTGCCAGCAGCTTCGGACGTACGAACACTGAAGCTTTCTTT
TRBV5-6	TRBJ1-6	.	.	CASSSVRRVLHF	TGTGCCAGCAGCTCGGTCAGAAGGGTCCTCCACTTT
TRBV27	TRBJ2-5	many	.	CAAGAWPQKTQYF	TGTGCCGCAGGGGCCTGGCCCCAAAAGACCCAGTACTTC
TRBV6-5	TRBJ1-5	many	.	CASSYSDGNNQPQHF	TGTGCCAGCAGTTACTCCGATGGGAATAATCAGCCCCAGCATTTT
TRBV28	TRBJ1-5	many	.	CASSADYFGQPQHF	TGTGCCAGCAGCGCCGACTACTTCGGGCAGCCCCAGCATTTT
TRBV12-3/TRBV12-4	TRBJ1-2	many	TRBD1	CASSGQGGDYGYTF	TGTGCCAGCAGCGGACAGGGGGGGGACTATGGCTACACCTTC
TRBV12-5	TRBJ1-1	many	.	CASGLVLPGPGWGNTEAFF	TGTGCTAGTGGTTTGGTTCTTCCCGGGCCAGGCTGGGGAAACACTGAAGCTTTCTTT
TRBV9	TRBJ2-7	many	.	CASSHVGMGDEQYF	TGTGCCAGCAGCCACGTGGGGATGGGCGACGAGCAGTACTTC
TRBV11-2	TRBJ1-1	many	.	CASADQNTEAFF	TGTGCCAGCGCGGACCAAAACACTGAAGCTTTCTTT
TRBV19	TRBJ1-1	many	.	CASSIYLGNTEAFF	TGTGCCAGTAGTATATACCTGGGGAACACTGAAGCTTTCTTT
TRBV6-1	TRBJ1-1	many	.	CASSDIGRVNTEAFF	TGTGCCAGCAGTGACATCGGACGGGTGAACACTGAAGCTTTCTTT
TRBV6-5	TRBJ1-2	.	TRBD1	CASGQGDYTF	TGTGCCAGCGGACAGGGAGACTACACCTTC
TRBV11-2	TRBJ2-7	.	TRBD1	CASSLRGPHEQYF	TGTGCCAGCAGCTTAAGGGGGCCCCACGAGCAGTACTTC
TRBV28	TRBJ1-2	.	TRBD1	CASSSSRTGGGYGYTF	TGTGCCAGCAGTTCCTCGAGGACAGGGGGGGGTTATGGCTACACCTTC
TRBV11-3	TRBJ1-1	.	.	CASSLHSGTEAFF	TGTGCCAGCAGCTTACATTCGGGCACTGAAGCTTTCTTT
TRBV6-5	TRBJ2-7	many	TRBD1	CASSYLDRVGAEQYF	TGTGCCAGCAGTTACTTGGACAGGGTAGGGGCCGAGCAGTACTTC
TRBV11-2	TRBJ2-7	many	TRBD1	CASSLDPVTGSDEQYF	TGTGCCAGCAGCTTAGATCCCGTGACAGGGAGCGACGAGCAGTACTTC
TRBV5-1	TRBJ2-3	many	.	CASSLSGQEDTQYF	TGCGCCAGCAGCTTAAGCGGTCAGGAAGATACGCAGTATTTT
TRBV13	TRBJ1-1	.	.	CASSARGGANTEAFF	TGTGCCAGCAGCGCCCGTGGGGGGGCGAACACTGAAGCTTTCTTT
TRBV19	TRBJ2-5	many	.	CASSRNPGETQYF	TGTGCCAGTTCCAGAAACCCCGGAGAGACCCAGTACTTC
TRBV28	TRBJ1-1	many	.	CASKKEAEAFF	TGTGCCAGCAAGAAGGAGGCTGAAGCTTTCTTT
TRBV18	TRBJ2-2	.	TRBD2	CASSPQLAGNTGELFF	TGTGCCAGCTCACCCCAATTAGCGGGGAACACCGGGGAGCTGTTTTTT
TRBV19	TRBJ1-1	.	.	CASSMTRPPYRNTEAFF	TGTGCCAGTAGTATGACCAGGCCACCTTATCGGAACACTGAAGCTTTCTTT
TRBV9	TRBJ2-5	many	TRBD2	CASSRGVETQYF	TGTGCCAGCAGCCGGGGGGTAGAGACCCAGTACTTC
TRBV11-2	TRBJ1-3	few	.	CASSLEGRLGTIYF	TGTGCCAGCAGCTTAGAGGGACGCCTGGGCACCATATATTTT
TRBV2	TRBJ1-1	many	.	CASSEEAVGAFF	TGTGCCAGCAGTGAAGAGGCGGTCGGAGCTTTCTTT
TRBV5-1	TRBJ1-1	many	.	CASSLEGRETEAFF	TGCGCCAGCAGCTTAGAGGGGCGGGAGACTGAAGCTTTCTTT
TRBV10-3	TRBJ2-2	many	.	CAISESQQNPGELFF	TGTGCCATCAGCGAAAGCCAGCAGAACCCCGGGGAGCTGTTTTTT
TRBV9	TRBJ2-2	.	.	CASTTGIGKNTGELFF	TGTGCCAGCACCACGGGGATTGGGAAAAACACCGGGGAGCTGTTTTTT
TRBV6-2/TRBV6-3	TRBJ1-2	many	.	CASSPSETHGYTF	TGTGCCAGCAGTCCTTCGGAGACGCATGGCTACACCTTC
TRBV6-1	TRBJ2-7	many	.	CASSEFAGDPYEQYF	TGTGCCAGCAGTGAATTTGCAGGGGACCCCTACGAGCAGTACTTC
TRBV5-1	TRBJ2-7	.	TRBD1	CASSSGQASYEQYF	TGCGCCAGCAGCTCCGGACAGGCCTCCTACGAGCAGTACTTC
TRBV24-1	TRBJ2-7	many	.	CATSDSYEQYF	TGTGCCACCAGTGACTCCTACGAGCAGTACTTC
TRBV12-3/TRBV12-4	TRBJ2-5	many	.	CATSGAGPGETQYF	TGTGCCACAAGTGGGGCAGGACCGGGGGAGACCCAGTACTTC
TRBV12-3/TRBV12-4	TRBJ1-5	many	.	CASSFRQGSNQPQHF	TGTGCCAGCAGTTTCCGGCAGGGTAGCAATCAGCCCCAGCATTTT
TRBV20-1	TRBJ2-2	.	.	CSASLPLTFGTGELFF	TGCAGTGCTAGCCTGCCCCTTACCTTCGGCACCGGGGAGCTGTTTTTT
TRBV6-1	TRBJ2-7	many	TRBD2	CASSKDLAALFYEQYF	TGTGCCAGCAGTAAGGATCTAGCGGCGTTATTCTACGAGCAGTACTTC
TRBV6-4	TRBJ2-2	many	.	CASSDSSDTGELFF	TGTGCCAGCAGTGACTCCAGCGACACCGGGGAGCTGTTTTTT